This T cell receptor beta chain was found in a study of T cells in Graves' hyperthyroidism and ophthalmopathy. Study outcomes and limitations: Blood also contained most expanded thyroid clonotypes above 0.001.

Exclusion of patients followed from uncontrolled infection, other autoimmune disease, pregnancy or lactation. The germline CDR1 and CDR2 sequences are MNHEY and SMNVEV (reference sequence). The CDR3 loop spans 15 amino acids. V was clipped by 5 bases and J by 3 bases, with 17 bases between them. This clonotype has a single count. Its target is not known. RNA transcripts gave rise to amplified TCR beta CDR3 regions. The HTBI primer set drove a first-round RT-PCR of the TCR CDR3. One entry per CDR3 protein results from TCRdb running MiXCR on the multiplex PCR reads. The sample includes about 720,000 distinct CDR3 sequences, around 20% of them seen just once.

The rearrangement uses TRBV27 and TRBJ2-7; D tentatively reads TRBD1 or TRBD2 (6 bases each). Sequenced: blood. This receptor was taken from a woman between 50 and 59 years old with Graves' hyperthyroidism that later progressed to Graves' ophthalmopathy. The DNA of the CDR3 is TGTGCCAGCAGTCCAACCAGGGGAGGCCTCTACGAGCAGTACTTC. It codes for CASSPTRGGLYEQYF.